These T cell receptor beta chains were read from a single sample in a study of molecular identifiers for immune sequencing clone quantification. In TCRdb, the PCR reads were re-called with MiXCR into one record per CDR3 protein. Of nearly 650,000 distinct CDR3 sequences in the sample, about 25% are singletons; the top ten hold 0.78%. The source material was naive CD8+ T cells from blood, with Jurkat cell RNA spiked in. Receptors were obtained from a human donor in good health. Some libraries in this study had Jurkat cell RNA spiked in. CDR3s leave out the opening cysteine and the closing phenylalanine or tryptophan.

V gene: TRBV7-2; CDR3 protein: ASSLDGRDSANTEAF
V gene: TRBV30; CDR3 protein: AWSVGQGNEQY
V gene: TRBV4-2; CDR3 protein: ASSQDGSARQF
V gene: TRBV2; CDR3 protein: ASSELSSGGALAKNIQY
V gene: TRBV7-9; CDR3 protein: ASSLDYGTDTQY
V gene: TRBV28; CDR3 protein: ASSLRVYNTGELF
V gene: TRBV7-9; CDR3 protein: ASSFGEPEAF
V gene: TRBV7-6; CDR3 protein: ASSPRTSGGHSRTDTQY
V gene: TRBV7-2; CDR3 protein: ASSSLLAGDPIANTGELF
V gene: TRBV25-1; CDR3 protein: ASSEWLGTDTQY
V gene: TRBV4-2; CDR3 protein: ASSPVAGGPSYEQY
V gene: TRBV12-3/TRBV12-4; CDR3 protein: ASRAGRGQETDTQY
V gene: TRBV6-5; CDR3 protein: ASSYTGVLANEKLF
V gene: TRBV30; CDR3 protein: AWRGPGQGSYEQY
V gene: TRBV19; CDR3 protein: ASTMTGGNQPQH
V gene: TRBV7-9; CDR3 protein: ASSLGWGDEQY
V gene: TRBV24-1; CDR3 protein: ATSDPVRGGLF
V gene: TRBV7-9; CDR3 protein: ASSGTVSSYEQY
V gene: TRBV4-3; CDR3 protein: ASSQERVSYTDTQY
V gene: TRBV6-5; CDR3 protein: ASSPTSGNNDEQF
V gene: TRBV12-3/TRBV12-4; CDR3 protein: ASSATGDTEAF
V gene: TRBV19; CDR3 protein: ASSIGTPNYEQY
V gene: TRBV4-3; CDR3 protein: ASSQGAGGRYGQY
V gene: TRBV27; CDR3 protein: ASSLVPGMSNQPQH